The 12 T cell receptor beta chains below were found in one sample sequenced in a study of shared clonotypes between healthy human individuals. The method was immunoSEQ multiplex PCR; TCRdb's version includes in-frame clones alone and lacks a portion of them. Among some 980,000 clones listed, 70% to 85% were seen once. The sample taken for sequencing was memory CD4+ T cells sorted from blood. Subset denoted: CD45RA-negative fraction. The source of these receptors is a man aged 18 to 29 in good health.

This chain's CDR3 is CASSPLAGVFNEQFF. DNA for the CDR3: TGTGCCAGCTCACCACTCGCGGGCGTCTTCAATGAGCAGTTCTTC. V and J are TRBV18 and TRBJ2-1; possible D gene TRBD2, 5 bases. Per the germline V gene, CDR1 is KGHSH and CDR2 is LQKENI. This CDR3 comprises 15 residues. Trimming left V 1 base short and J 6 bases short, with 13 bases between.

The CDR3 coding sequence is TGTGCCAGCAGTTTATTAGGTACTGACCTCTGGAGAAACACCATATATTTT. Its translation is CASSLLGTDLWRNTIYF. V and J are TRBV28 and TRBJ1-3, with D hard to call. The germline V and J ends were trimmed by 1 base and 5 bases, with 18 bases remaining between them. The CDR3 totals 17 residues. Germline CDR1 reads MDHEN; CDR2 reads SYDVKM.

The chain is built from TRBV19 and TRBJ2-7; D remains ambiguous. The CDR3 runs 13 residues. CDR1 is LNHDA and CDR2 is SQIVND in the germline V gene (reference sequence). V dropped 6 bases and J dropped 2 bases, with 11 bases sitting between them. Written as DNA, the CDR3 is TGTGCCAGTAGAAGGACGCCAGCCTACGAGCAGTACTTC. The encoded protein is CASRRTPAYEQYF.

A remark on this clone: This specimen includes other DNA sequences encoding the same CDR3. The chain couples TRBV7-2 to TRBJ2-7; TRBD2 is a possible D gene (5 bases). The V end lost 1 base, the J end lost 3 bases, and 7 bases lay between the germline ends. This CDR3 region has 13 residues. Germline assignment: CDR1 SGHTA and CDR2 FQGNSA. This CDR3 is CASSLGRDYEQYF. CDR3 DNA: TGTGCCAGCAGCTTAGGACGGGACTACGAGCAGTACTTC.

The chain has TRBV6-5 and TRBJ2-3; 9 bases fit TRBD1. CDR1 and CDR2 (germline): MNHEY, SVGAGI. The CDR3 spans 13 residues. The trim removed 6 bases at V and 10 bases at J, leaving 8 bases unmatched. This chain's CDR3 is CASRRDRVGAQYF. The CDR3 DNA is TGTGCCAGCAGAAGGGACAGGGTGGGAGCGCAGTATTTT.

This CDR3 reads CASRPTGGATHTF. CDR3 DNA: TGTGCCAGCAGACCTACAGGGGGCGCCACCCACACCTTC. V and J are TRBV27 and TRBJ1-2; 9 bases agree with TRBD1. The CDR3 spans 13 residues. CDR1 is MNHEY, CDR2 SMNVEV, per germline (reference sequence). Trimming removed 6 bases from V and 12 bases from J; junction bases left unmatched: 11.

The rearrangement links TRBV5-6 to TRBJ2-3; D perhaps matches TRBD1 (5 bases). Germline values: CDR1 SGHDT, CDR2 YYEEEE. V shed 3 bases and J shed 6 bases, with 20 bases lying between them. The CDR3 has 16 amino acids. The CDR3 DNA reads TGTGCCAGCAGCTCTTTATCGATCAGGGAATCGGATACGCAGTATTTT. As protein: CASSSLSIRESDTQYF. Complete variable domain (other parts from reference TRBV5-6 and TRBJ2-3): DAGVTQSPTHLIKTRGQQVTLRCSPKSGHDTVSWYQQALGQGPQFIFQYYEEEERQRGNFPDRFSGHQFPNYSSELNVNALLLGDSALYLCASSSLSIRESDTQYFGPGTRLTVL.

V gene TRBV5-1 combines with J gene TRBJ1-2; TRBD1 is a possible D gene (6 bases). The CDR3 covers 16 residues. From germline, CDR1 is SGHRS and CDR2 YFSETQ. Trimming took 0 bases from V and 6 from J, leaving 18 bases between them. The CDR3 sequence: CASSLALTQGTDGYTF. The CDR3 DNA reads TGCGCCAGCAGCTTGGCTTTAACACAGGGTACGGATGGCTACACCTTC.

The rearrangement uses TRBV10-3 and TRBJ1-1; TRBD1 might be the D (5 bases). V gave up 7 bases and J gave up 4 bases, with 16 bases separating them. Germline V gives CDR1 ENHRY, CDR2 SYGVKD. There are 14 residues in the CDR3. As DNA, the CDR3 is TGTGCCATCAAGCCGTTGCAGGGTAGCACTGAAGCTTTCTTT. It yields the protein CAIKPLQGSTEAFF.

The table lists this clone with a few counts. The chain recombines TRBV28 with TRBJ2-1; 11 bases map to TRBD2. Trimming removed 6 bases from V and 2 bases from J; junction bases left unmatched: 6. CDR3 length equals 16 residues. Germline loops: CDR1 MDHEN, CDR2 SYDVKM. The CDR3 nucleotides read TGTGCCAGCAGCTCCCCTAGCGGGGGGCCCTACAATGAGCAGTTCTTC. Amino acid sequence: CASSSPSGGPYNEQFF.

V usage is TRBV2 and J usage is TRBJ2-5, with 7 nucleotides matching TRBD2. The CDR3 sequence is 15 residues long. Germline CDR1 SNHLY, CDR2 FYNNEI. With 3 bases clipped from V and 1 base from J, the junction kept 5 bases outside the gene matches. The CDR3 DNA reads TGTGCCAGCAGTGAGCGCGGGAGATTCCAAGAGACCCAGTACTTC. It yields the protein CASSERGRFQETQYF.

The rearrangement links TRBV11-2 to TRBJ2-5; D gene ambiguous. CDR1 and CDR2 (germline): SGHAT, FQNNGV. V was cut by 5 bases and J by 0 bases, with 10 bases left in between. This CDR3 has 14 amino acids. CDR3 sequence reads: CASSPGPDQETQYF. The DNA for the CDR3 is TGTGCCAGCAGCCCCGGACCGGACCAAGAGACCCAGTACTTC.